The 8 T cell receptor beta chains listed next were all sequenced from one sample in a study of blood T cell repertoires in COVID-19. The method was immunoSEQ multiplex PCR; TCRdb's version includes in-frame clones alone and lacks a portion of them. The sample holds some 200,000 clones; around 94% are singletons and the top ten take approximately 0.8%. Sequences were obtained from peripheral blood. The receptor set was obtained from a man younger than 40 with COVID-19, enrolled during active disease.

The chain joins TRBV6-4 to TRBJ1-5; D uncertain. The V end was cut by 3 bases, the J end by 3 bases, with 6 bases between. The CDR3 spans 13 residues. Germline assignment: CDR1 MRHNA and CDR2 SNTAGT. In DNA, the CDR3 is TGTGCCAGCAGTGAGGGCCCCAATCAGCCCCAGCATTTT. Amino acid sequence: CASSEGPNQPQHF.

V usage is TRBV7-9 and J usage is TRBJ2-7; 8 nucleotides line up with TRBD1. V lost 3 bases and J lost 5; bases outside the gene matches: 6. The CDR3 is 14 residues long. CDR1 is SEHNR, CDR2 FQNEAQ, per germline (reference sequence). The CDR3 sequence is CASSLEDRDDEQYF. CDR3 DNA: TGTGCCAGCAGCTTGGAGGACAGGGACGACGAGCAGTACTTC.

The rearrangement uses TRBV7-6 and TRBJ1-1; D ambiguous. This CDR3 region has 13 residues. V was trimmed by 1 base and J by 7 bases, leaving 10 bases between them. Germline values: CDR1 SGHVS, CDR2 FNYEAQ. The CDR3 bases are TGTGCCAGCAGCTTAGGCGGGCCGTATGAAGCTTTCTTT. Amino acids: CASSLGGPYEAFF. The full variable domain, its missing parts supplied by reference TRBV7-6 and TRBJ1-1, is GAGVSQSPRYKVTKRGQDVALRCDPISGHVSLYWYRQALGQGPEFLTYFNYEAQQDKSGLPNDRFSAERPEGSISTLTIQRTEQRDSAMYRCASSLGGPYEAFFGQGTRLTVV.

This clone has only one observation. CDR3 DNA sequence: TGCGCCAGCAGCTTGGGGACTAGCGGGAATCAAGAGACCCAGTACTTC. Protein sequence: CASSLGTSGNQETQYF. The chain is built from TRBV5-1 and TRBJ2-5, with 12 bases aligning to TRBD2. The germline V gene encodes CDR1 SGHRS and CDR2 YFSETQ. The CDR3 consists of 16 residues. V dropped 0 bases and J dropped 2; count of bases not matched to a gene: 2.

V usage is TRBV7-3 and J usage is TRBJ2-1; D is unclear. The CDR3 extends over 13 amino acids. The V end was cut by 2 bases, the J end by 3 bases, with 5 bases between. Germline V gene data show CDR1 as SGHTA and CDR2 as FQGTGA. In DNA form, the CDR3 reads TGTGCCAGCAGCTTAGGCAGCTACAATGAGCAGTTCTTC. Protein product: CASSLGSYNEQFF. Looking up the rest from reference TRBV7-3 and TRBJ2-1 gives the full variable domain: GAGVSQTPSNKVTEKGKYVELRCDPISGHTALYWYRQSLGQGPEFLIYFQGTGAADDSGLPNDRFFAVRPEGSVSTLKIQRTERGDSAVYLCASSLGSYNEQFFGPGTRLTVL.

The chain uses TRBV14 and TRBJ2-3, with TRBD2 identical over 8 bases. Germline V lookup: CDR1 SGHDN, CDR2 FVKESK. V was pared by 6 bases and J by 4 bases, with 6 bases of the junction left unmatched. This CDR3 comprises 14 residues. The CDR3 region is CASRIAGSADTQYF. Written as DNA, the CDR3 is TGTGCCAGCAGGATAGCGGGGTCGGCAGATACGCAGTATTTT.

The chain joins TRBV19 to TRBJ2-5; D unresolved. From germline, CDR1 is LNHDA and CDR2 SQIVND (reference sequence). The CDR3 extends over 13 amino acids. Trimming took off 9 bases at V and 2 bases at J, with 13 bases between the two ends. The CDR3 bases are TGTGCCAGCAAAGACTCGGGTCAAGAGACCCAGTACTTC. Translated, it gives CASKDSGQETQYF.

The chain couples TRBV21-1 to TRBJ1-2; TRBD1 is the table's D call, not checked against the DNA. TRBV21-1 corresponds to a pseudogene. The CDR3 has 13 amino acids. CDR3 DNA sequence: TGTGCCAGCAACCGGACAGGGCAGGATGGCTACACCTTC. It codes for CASNRTGQDGYTF.